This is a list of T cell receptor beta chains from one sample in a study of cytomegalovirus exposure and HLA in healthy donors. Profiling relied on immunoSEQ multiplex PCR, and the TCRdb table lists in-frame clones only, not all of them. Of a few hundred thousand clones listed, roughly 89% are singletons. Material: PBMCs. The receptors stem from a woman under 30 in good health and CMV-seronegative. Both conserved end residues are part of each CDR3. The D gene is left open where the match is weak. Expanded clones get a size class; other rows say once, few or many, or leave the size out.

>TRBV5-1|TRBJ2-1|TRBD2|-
CASSLPLAGGPNEQFF
TGCGCCAGCAGCTTGCCCCTAGCGGGAGGGCCCAATGAGCAGTTCTTC
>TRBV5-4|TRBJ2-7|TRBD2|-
CASSLVGTSHEQYF
TGTGCCAGCAGCTTGGTCGGGACTAGCCACGAGCAGTACTTC
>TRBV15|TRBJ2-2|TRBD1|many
CATKPGDRDTGELFF
TGTGCCACCAAACCGGGGGACAGGGACACCGGGGAGCTGTTTTTT
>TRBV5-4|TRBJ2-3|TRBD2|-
CASSLGPSGTSTDTQYF
TGTGCCAGCAGCTTGGGGCCTAGCGGGACTAGCACAGATACGCAGTATTTT
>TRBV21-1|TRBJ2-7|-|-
CASSPRDYRSYEQYF
TGTGCCAGCAGCCCTCGGGACTATCGTTCCTACGAGCAGTACTTC
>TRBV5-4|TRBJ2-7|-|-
CASSPGRVYEQYF
TGTGCCAGCAGCCCCGGTCGGGTCTACGAGCAGTACTTC
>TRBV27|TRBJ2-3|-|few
CATRGHLGQKDTDTQYF
TGTGCCACCAGAGGTCACCTCGGACAGAAGGATACAGATACGCAGTATTTT
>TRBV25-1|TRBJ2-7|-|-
CASSAPGLAYEQYF
TGTGCCAGCAGTGCACCGGGACTTGCCTACGAGCAGTACTTC
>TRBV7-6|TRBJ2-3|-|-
CASARQRGDTQYF
TGTGCCAGCGCCCGTCAACGGGGGGATACGCAGTATTTT
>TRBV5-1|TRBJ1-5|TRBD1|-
CASSSGQFNQPQHF
TGCGCCAGCAGCTCGGGACAGTTTAATCAGCCCCAGCATTTT
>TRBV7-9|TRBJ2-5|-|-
CASSLRQPQETQYF
TGTGCCAGCAGCTTACGACAGCCCCAAGAGACCCAGTACTTC
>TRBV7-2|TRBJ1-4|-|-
CASTPDAGRGGEKLFF
TGTGCCAGCACCCCCGACGCCGGCCGAGGGGGTGAAAAACTGTTTTTT
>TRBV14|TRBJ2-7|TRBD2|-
CASSRVVGGYEQYF
TGTGCCAGCAGCCGAGTGGTCGGGGGGTACGAGCAGTACTTC
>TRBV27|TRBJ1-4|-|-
CASSPGVFNEKLFF
TGTGCCAGCAGTCCGGGGGTCTTTAATGAAAAACTGTTTTTT
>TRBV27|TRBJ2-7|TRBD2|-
CASSFRGSLGEQYF
TGTGCCAGCAGTTTTCGCGGGAGCCTGGGAGAGCAGTACTTC
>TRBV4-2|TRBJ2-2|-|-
CASSPGLALGTGELFF
TGTGCCAGCAGCCCGGGACTGGCCCTCGGCACCGGGGAGCTGTTTTTT
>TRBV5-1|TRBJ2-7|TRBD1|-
CASSLGQGFEQYF
TGCGCCAGCAGCTTGGGACAGGGGTTCGAGCAGTACTTC
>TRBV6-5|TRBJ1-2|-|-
CASSYSAFEGYTF
TGTGCCAGCAGTTACTCGGCCTTCGAAGGCTACACCTTC
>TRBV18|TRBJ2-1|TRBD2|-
CASSPRQPAGTNGYNEQFF
TGTGCCAGCTCACCACGGCAGCCTGCCGGGACTAACGGGTACAATGAGCAGTTCTTC
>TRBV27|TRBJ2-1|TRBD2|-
CASSGTSGRVGNNEQFF
TGTGCCAGCAGCGGGACTAGCGGGAGGGTAGGGAACAATGAGCAGTTCTTC
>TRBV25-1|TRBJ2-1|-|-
CASSESISYNEQFF
TGTGCCAGCAGTGAATCCATCTCCTACAATGAGCAGTTCTTC
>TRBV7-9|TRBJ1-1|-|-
CASSLRTENTEAFF
TGTGCCAGCAGCCTGAGGACAGAGAACACTGAAGCTTTCTTT
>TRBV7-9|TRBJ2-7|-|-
CASSVSSYEQYF
TGTGCCAGCAGCGTCAGTTCCTACGAGCAGTACTTC
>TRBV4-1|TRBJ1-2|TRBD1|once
CASSHGTGVGIGTGYTF
TGCGCCAGCAGCCACGGGACAGGGGTGGGAATAGGGACTGGCTACACCTTC